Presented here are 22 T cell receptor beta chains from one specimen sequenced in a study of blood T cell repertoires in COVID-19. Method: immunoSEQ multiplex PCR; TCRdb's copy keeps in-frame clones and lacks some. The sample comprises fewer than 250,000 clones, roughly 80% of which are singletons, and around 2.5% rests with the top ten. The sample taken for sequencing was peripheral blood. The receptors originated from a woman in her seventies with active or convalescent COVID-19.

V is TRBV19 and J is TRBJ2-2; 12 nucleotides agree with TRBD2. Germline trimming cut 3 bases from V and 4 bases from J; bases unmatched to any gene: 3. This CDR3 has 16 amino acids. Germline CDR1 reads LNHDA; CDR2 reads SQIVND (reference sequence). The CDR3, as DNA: TGTGCCAGTAGTATCCCTAGCGGGGGGGTCACCGGGGAGCTGTTTTTT. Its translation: CASSIPSGGVTGELFF.

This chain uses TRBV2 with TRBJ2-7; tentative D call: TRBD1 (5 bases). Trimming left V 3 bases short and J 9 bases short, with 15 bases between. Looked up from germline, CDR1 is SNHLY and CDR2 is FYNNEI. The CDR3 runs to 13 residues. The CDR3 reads CASSEGPQGRQYF. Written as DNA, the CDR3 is TGTGCCAGCAGTGAGGGGCCCCAAGGGCGGCAGTACTTC.

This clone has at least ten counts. For the CDR3, the DNA is TGCGCCAGCAGCCAATTTACCGGGACAGGGCCGAACACTGAAGCTTTCTTT. This codes for CASSQFTGTGPNTEAFF. The chain carries TRBV4-3 and TRBJ1-1, with TRBD1 matching 9 bases. The V gene's germline CDR1 is LGHNA and CDR2 YSLEER. The CDR3 length is 17 residues. V lost 2 bases, J lost 1 base, and 8 bases stayed unmatched.

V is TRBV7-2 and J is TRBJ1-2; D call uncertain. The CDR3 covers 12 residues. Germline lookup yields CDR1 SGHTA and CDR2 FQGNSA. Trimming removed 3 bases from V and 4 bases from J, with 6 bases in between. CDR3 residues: CASSFEVYGYTF. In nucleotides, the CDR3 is TGTGCCAGCAGCTTTGAGGTCTATGGCTACACCTTC.

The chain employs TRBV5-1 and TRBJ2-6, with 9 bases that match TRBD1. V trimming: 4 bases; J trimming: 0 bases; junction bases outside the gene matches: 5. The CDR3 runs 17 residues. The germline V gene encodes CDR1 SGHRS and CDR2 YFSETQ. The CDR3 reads CASSPGQGLSGANVLTF. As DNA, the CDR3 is TGCGCCAGCAGCCCGGGACAGGGCCTCTCTGGGGCCAACGTCCTGACTTTC.

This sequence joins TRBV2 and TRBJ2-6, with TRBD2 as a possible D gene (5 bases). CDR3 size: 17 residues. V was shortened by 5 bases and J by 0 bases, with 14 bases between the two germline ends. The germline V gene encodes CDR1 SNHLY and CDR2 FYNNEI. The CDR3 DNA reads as TGTGCCAGCAGTAAGGGCACCGCGGGCTCTGGGGCCAACGTCCTGACTTTC. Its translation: CASSKGTAGSGANVLTF.

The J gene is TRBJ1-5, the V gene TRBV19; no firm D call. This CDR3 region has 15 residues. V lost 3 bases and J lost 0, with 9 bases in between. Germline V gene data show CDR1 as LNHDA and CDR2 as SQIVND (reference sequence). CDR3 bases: TGTGCCAGTAGTATCGTCAGAAATAGCAATCAGCCCCAGCATTTT. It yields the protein CASSIVRNSNQPQHF.

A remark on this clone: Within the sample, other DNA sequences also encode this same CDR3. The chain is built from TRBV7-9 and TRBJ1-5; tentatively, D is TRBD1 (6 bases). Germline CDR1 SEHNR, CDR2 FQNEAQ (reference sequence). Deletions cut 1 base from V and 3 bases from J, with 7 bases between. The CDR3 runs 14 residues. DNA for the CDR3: TGTGCCAGCAGCTTAGGGACAGCCAATCAGCCCCAGCATTTT. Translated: CASSLGTANQPQHF.

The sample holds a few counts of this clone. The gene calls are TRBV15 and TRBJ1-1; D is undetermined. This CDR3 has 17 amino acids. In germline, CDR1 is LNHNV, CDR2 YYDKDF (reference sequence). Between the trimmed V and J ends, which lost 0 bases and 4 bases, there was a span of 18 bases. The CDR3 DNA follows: TGTGCCACCAGCAGAGATGGTGTTTATCGAGGGCGCACTGAAGCTTTCTTT. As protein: CATSRDGVYRGRTEAFF.

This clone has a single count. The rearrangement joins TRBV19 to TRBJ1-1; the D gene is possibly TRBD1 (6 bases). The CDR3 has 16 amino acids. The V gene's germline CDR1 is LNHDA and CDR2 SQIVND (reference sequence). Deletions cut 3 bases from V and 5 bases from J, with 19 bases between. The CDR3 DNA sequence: TGTGCCAGTAGTATTTTGCGGGGGGCGCGGCGGACTGAAGCTTTCTTT. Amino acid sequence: CASSILRGARRTEAFF. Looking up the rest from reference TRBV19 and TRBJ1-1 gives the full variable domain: DGGITQSPKYLFRKEGQNVTLSCEQNLNHDAMYWYRQDPGQGLRLIYYSQIVNDFQKGDIAEGYSVSREKKESFPLTVTSAQKNPTAFYLCASSILRGARRTEAFFGQGTRLTVV.

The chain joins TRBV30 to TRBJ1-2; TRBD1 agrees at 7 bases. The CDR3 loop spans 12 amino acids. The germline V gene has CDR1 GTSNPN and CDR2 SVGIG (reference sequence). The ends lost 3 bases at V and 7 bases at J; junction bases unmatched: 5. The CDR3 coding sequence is TGTGCCTGGAGGTCAAGGGGGCCTGGCTACACCTTC. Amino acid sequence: CAWRSRGPGYTF.

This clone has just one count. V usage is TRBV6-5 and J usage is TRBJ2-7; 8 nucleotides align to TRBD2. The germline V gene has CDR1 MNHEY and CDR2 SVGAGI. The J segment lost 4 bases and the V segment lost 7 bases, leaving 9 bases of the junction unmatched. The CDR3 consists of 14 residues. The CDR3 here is CASTAIAGPYEQYF. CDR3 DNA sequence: TGTGCCAGCACGGCGATAGCGGGGCCTTACGAGCAGTACTTC.

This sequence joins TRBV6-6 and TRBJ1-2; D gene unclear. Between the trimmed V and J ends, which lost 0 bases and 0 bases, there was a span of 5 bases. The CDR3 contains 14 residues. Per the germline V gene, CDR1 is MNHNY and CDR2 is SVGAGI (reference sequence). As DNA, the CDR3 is TGTGCCAGCAGTTACTCGAGCTCTAACTATGGCTACACCTTC. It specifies CASSYSSSNYGYTF.

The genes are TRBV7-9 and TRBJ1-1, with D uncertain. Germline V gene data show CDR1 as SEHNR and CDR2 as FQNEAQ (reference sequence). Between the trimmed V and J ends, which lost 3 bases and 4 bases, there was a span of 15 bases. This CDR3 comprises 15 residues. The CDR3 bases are TGTGCCAGCAGCTTCCCCGGGTTGTTGGGCACTGAAGCTTTCTTT. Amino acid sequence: CASSFPGLLGTEAFF.

The CDR3 region is CASSLLAGQGSTGELFF. The CDR3, as DNA: TGCGCCAGCAGCTTGTTAGCGGGACAGGGTAGCACCGGGGAGCTGTTTTTT. The rearrangement joins TRBV5-1 to TRBJ2-2; a weak D match, TRBD1 (9 bases). Germline loops: CDR1 SGHRS, CDR2 YFSETQ. Trimming removed 1 base at V and 4 bases at J, with 17 bases between. The CDR3 has 17 residues.

The CDR3 DNA reads TGTGCCAGCAGCCTCATTACAGATACGCAGTATTTT. Amino acids: CASSLITDTQYF. The V and J genes are TRBV3-1 (or the pseudogene TRBV3-2) and TRBJ2-3; D gene uncertain. The CDR3 spans 12 residues. Germline CDR1 LGHDT, CDR2 YNNKEL (reference sequence). V was cut by 4 bases and J by 3 bases, with 5 bases left in between.

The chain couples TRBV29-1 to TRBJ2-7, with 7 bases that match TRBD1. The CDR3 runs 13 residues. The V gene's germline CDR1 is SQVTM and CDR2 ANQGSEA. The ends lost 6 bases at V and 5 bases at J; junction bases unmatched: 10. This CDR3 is CSVIGTVMDEQYF. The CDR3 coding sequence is TGCAGCGTAATCGGGACAGTAATGGACGAGCAGTACTTC.

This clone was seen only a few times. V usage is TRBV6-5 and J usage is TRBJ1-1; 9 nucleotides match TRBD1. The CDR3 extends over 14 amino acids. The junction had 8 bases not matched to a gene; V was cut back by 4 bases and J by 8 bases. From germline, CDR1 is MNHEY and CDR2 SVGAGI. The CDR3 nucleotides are TGTGCCAGCAGTTCCGGGACAGGGCGGTCGGAAGCTTTCTTT. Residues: CASSSGTGRSEAFF.

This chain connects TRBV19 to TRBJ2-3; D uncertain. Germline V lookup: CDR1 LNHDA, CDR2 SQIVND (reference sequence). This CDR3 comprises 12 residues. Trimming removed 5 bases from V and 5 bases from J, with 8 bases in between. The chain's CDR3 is CASSSVGDTQYF. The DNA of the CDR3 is TGTGCCAGTAGTTCGGTTGGAGATACGCAGTATTTT. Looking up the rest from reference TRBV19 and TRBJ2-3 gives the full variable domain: DGGITQSPKYLFRKEGQNVTLSCEQNLNHDAMYWYRQDPGQGLRLIYYSQIVNDFQKGDIAEGYSVSREKKESFPLTVTSAQKNPTAFYLCASSSVGDTQYFGPGTRLTVL.

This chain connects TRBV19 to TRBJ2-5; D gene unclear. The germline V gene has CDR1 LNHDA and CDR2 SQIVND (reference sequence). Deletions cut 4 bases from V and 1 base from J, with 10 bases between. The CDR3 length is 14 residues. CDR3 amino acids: CASSRYSFQETQYF. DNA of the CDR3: TGTGCCAGTAGTAGATACAGCTTCCAAGAGACCCAGTACTTC.

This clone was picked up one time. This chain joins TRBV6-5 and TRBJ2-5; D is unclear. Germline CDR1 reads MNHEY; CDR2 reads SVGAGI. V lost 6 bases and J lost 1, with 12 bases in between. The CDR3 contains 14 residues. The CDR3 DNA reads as TGTGCCAGCAGGGATCGACACTTCCAAGAGACCCAGTACTTC. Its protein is CASRDRHFQETQYF.

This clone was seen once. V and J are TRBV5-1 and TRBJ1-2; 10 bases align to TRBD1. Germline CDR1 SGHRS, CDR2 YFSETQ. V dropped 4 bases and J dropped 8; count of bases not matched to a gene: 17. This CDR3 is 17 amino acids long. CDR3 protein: CASSALKTGGNSEGYTF. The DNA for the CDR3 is TGCGCCAGCAGCGCACTGAAGACAGGGGGCAATTCTGAGGGCTACACCTTC.